A single sample gave rise to the 27 T cell receptor beta chains below, sequenced in a study of T cells expressing NK-cell markers. TCRdb re-called the 5' RACE reads; one entry per CDR3 protein, DNA not given. This listing includes some 280,000 distinct CDR3 sequences. Sequencing was carried out using blood T cells: a sorted CD56 or NKG2C T cell subset, CD4+ or CD8+ T cells, or bulk PBMC T cells (not recorded which). The receptor source for this set is a man between 18 and 35 years old in good health.

This chain joins TRBV6-1 and TRBJ2-2. The CDR3 extends over 13 amino acids. Germline V gene lookup returns CDR1 MNHNS and CDR2 SASEGT. CDR3 sequence reads: CASMARFTGELFF.

V is TRBV7-2 and J is TRBJ2-3; the TRBD2 assignment by TCRdb is unverifiable without DNA. The V gene's germline CDR1 is SGHTA and CDR2 FQGNSA. The length of the CDR3 is 14 residues. CDR3 protein: CASSLDGRADTQYF.

The chain employs TRBV27 and TRBJ2-7; TCRdb gives TRBD1 as the D gene, but with no DNA this cannot be confirmed. CDR3 length equals 16 residues. The V gene's germline CDR1 is MNHEY and CDR2 SMNVEV (reference sequence). CDR3 amino acids: CASSLSTGRFSYEQYF.

The chain's CDR3 is CSARDRTTNSGELFF. J is TRBJ2-2 and V is TRBV20-1. The CDR3 extends over 15 amino acids. Germline CDR1 DFQATT, CDR2 SNEGSKA (reference sequence).

The CDR3 spells CASSLDSGVAEKLFF. V is TRBV5-5 and J is TRBJ1-4; TCRdb's D call, TRBD1, is unchecked because there is no DNA. The V gene's germline CDR1 is SGHKS and CDR2 YYEKEE (reference sequence). There are 15 residues in the CDR3.

The chain combines TRBV7-8 with TRBJ2-2; with no DNA, the TCRdb D assignment of TRBD1 cannot be verified. The CDR3 runs 15 residues. Germline loops: CDR1 SGHVS, CDR2 FQNEAQ. The CDR3 here is CASSLRQADTGELFF.

The rearrangement joins TRBV11-2 to TRBJ2-3; TCRdb's D call of TRBD1 is untestable without DNA. This CDR3 contains 12 residues. CDR1 is SGHAT and CDR2 is FQNNGV in the germline V gene. CDR3 amino acids: CASSLGRGTQYF.

The chain couples TRBV12-5 to TRBJ2-1; TCRdb names TRBD1, which stays unverified in the absence of DNA. The length of the CDR3 is 13 residues. CDR1 is LGHNT, CDR2 FRNRAP, per germline. CDR3 sequence: CASGLFPGHWQFF.

V is TRBV15 and J is TRBJ2-1; TCRdb's assignment of TRBD1 cannot be checked, as there is no DNA. CDR1 and CDR2 from the germline V gene are LNHNV and YYDKDF (reference sequence). The CDR3 runs to 15 residues. This chain's CDR3 is CATSSPGATTVEKFF.

The CDR3 sequence is CSGGTGGEETQYF. The chain recombines TRBV29-1 with TRBJ2-5; as DNA is missing, the TRBD1 call by TCRdb cannot be tested. The V gene's germline CDR1 is SQVTM and CDR2 ANQGSEA. The CDR3 is 13 amino acids.

J is TRBJ2-7 and V is TRBV5-1. The CDR3 length is 15 residues. The germline CDR1 and CDR2 sequences are SGHRS and YFSETQ. The chain's CDR3 is CASSSGLAGTYEQYF.

The chain couples TRBV29-1 to TRBJ1-5; the D call of TRBD1 rests on TCRdb alone, since no DNA is present to check it. This CDR3 region has 13 residues. CDR1 and CDR2 (germline): SQVTM, ANQGSEA. CDR3 residues: CSVRDRGNQPQHF.

The genes are TRBV20-1 and TRBJ1-1; no DNA is available, so the TRBD1 call from TCRdb remains unchecked. In germline, CDR1 is DFQATT, CDR2 SNEGSKA (reference sequence). This CDR3 is 14 amino acids long. The CDR3 spells CSARKGAGDTEAFF.

CDR3 loop: CASSAPRRRTSGKQDTQYF. This chain uses TRBV9 with TRBJ2-3; the D call from TCRdb, TRBD2, cannot be confirmed without DNA. Germline CDR1 and CDR2: SGDLS and YYNGEE. The CDR3 extends over 19 amino acids.

The chain combines TRBV7-9 with TRBJ1-3; TCRdb indicates TRBD1, and absent DNA this call remains unverified. CDR3 length: 15 amino acids. Germline V CDR1 and CDR2: SEHNR, FQNEAQ (reference sequence). CDR3 in amino acids: CASSPGGLNGNTIYF. Complete variable domain (other parts from reference TRBV7-9 and TRBJ1-3): DTGVSQNPRHKITKRGQNVTFRCDPISEHNRLYWYRQTLGQGPEFLTYFQNEAQLEKSRLLSDRFSAERPKGSFSTLEIQRTEQGDSAMYLCASSPGGLNGNTIYFGEGSWLTVV.

V gene TRBV3-1 combines with J gene TRBJ2-2; as DNA is missing, the TRBD2 call by TCRdb cannot be tested. The length of the CDR3 is 16 residues. Per germline, CDR1 LGHDT and CDR2 YNNKEL (reference sequence). The CDR3 sequence: CASSQVAGLNTGELFF. Full variable domain (outside the CDR3, taken from reference TRBV3-1 and TRBJ2-2): DTAVSQTPKYLVTQMGNDKSIKCEQNLGHDTMYWYKQDSKKFLKIMFSYNNKELIINETVPNRFSPKSPDKAHLNLHINSLELGDSAVYFCASSQVAGLNTGELFFGEGSRLTVL.

The rearrangement joins TRBV11-2 to TRBJ2-1. CDR3 length: 17 amino acids. Germline V CDR1 and CDR2: SGHAT, FQNNGV. Here the CDR3 reads CASSSQFRGRAYNEQFF. The whole variable domain, filled in from reference TRBV11-2 and TRBJ2-1, reads EAGVAQSPRYKIIEKRQSVAFWCNPISGHATLYWYQQILGQGPKLLIQFQNNGVVDDSQLPKDRFSAERLKGVDSTLKIQPAKLEDSAVYLCASSSQFRGRAYNEQFFGPGTRLTVL.

The J gene is TRBJ2-5, the V gene TRBV7-8; TCRdb's D call, TRBD2, is unchecked because there is no DNA. This CDR3 is 15 amino acids long. Germline CDR1 reads SGHVS; CDR2 reads FQNEAQ. This chain's CDR3 is CASSLGTSVGETQYF.

This chain links TRBV10-3 with TRBJ1-6; the D gene TCRdb calls, TRBD1, cannot be checked with no DNA. CDR3 size: 14 residues. Germline V gene data show CDR1 as ENHRY and CDR2 as SYGVKD. The CDR3 loop reads CAISSTGGDSPLHF.

The rearrangement uses TRBV12-3 or TRBV12-4 and TRBJ2-2; as DNA is missing, the TRBD1 call by TCRdb cannot be tested. The CDR3 runs to 13 residues. Here the CDR3 reads CASGTGQTGELFF.

J is TRBJ2-7 and V is TRBV4-1; TCRdb's D call of TRBD2 is untestable without DNA. The CDR3 loop spans 14 amino acids. Germline lookup yields CDR1 MGHRA and CDR2 YSYEKL. The chain's CDR3 is CASSHSPTLDEQYF.

The rearrangement uses TRBV7-2 and TRBJ1-1; absent DNA, TCRdb's TRBD1 call cannot be checked. Germline loops: CDR1 SGHTA, CDR2 FQGNSA. The CDR3 has 15 amino acids. Here the CDR3 reads CASSWGQGAGTEAFF. Full variable domain (missing parts from reference TRBV7-2 and TRBJ1-1): GAGVSQSPSNKVTEKGKDVELRCDPISGHTALYWYRQSLGQGLEFLIYFQGNSAPDKSGLPSDRFSAERTGGSVSTLTIQRTQQEDSAVYLCASSWGQGAGTEAFFGQGTRLTVV.

This sequence joins TRBV15 and TRBJ2-7; TCRdb outputs TRBD2, but without DNA this stays unchecked. The CDR3 runs 14 residues. CDR1 LNHNV and CDR2 YYDKDF come from the germline V gene (reference sequence). The CDR3 protein is CATSPSGLAFEQYF.

The rearrangement uses TRBV7-6 and TRBJ2-5. Germline lookup yields CDR1 SGHVS and CDR2 FNYEAQ. This CDR3 is 12 amino acids long. The CDR3 region is CASSWPLKTQYF.

This chain uses TRBV5-1 with TRBJ2-7; TCRdb calls TRBD1, which cannot be checked without DNA. The CDR3 length is 15 residues. CDR1 and CDR2 from the germline V gene are SGHRS and YFSETQ. The CDR3 is CASSLQQERSYEQYF.

The J gene is TRBJ2-1, the V gene TRBV12-3 or TRBV12-4. The CDR3 loop spans 17 amino acids. This CDR3 reads CASSFLVRTNHNNEQFF.

The CDR3 reads CATKVRDSQETQYF. This chain connects TRBV10-3 to TRBJ2-5; checking the TCRdb D call of TRBD1 is not possible without DNA. The germline V gene encodes CDR1 ENHRY and CDR2 SYGVKD. The CDR3 runs to 14 residues.